The next 15 T cell receptor beta chains were all read from a single sample in a study of blood T cell repertoires in COVID-19. Measured with immunoSEQ multiplex PCR; TCRdb has only the in-frame clones, and not every one. The table shows about 300,000 clones, with 85% to 90% occurring only once. Sequencing was performed on PBMCs or T cells enriched from blood (not recorded which). The receptors here all came from a woman aged 18-35 years with acute COVID-19.

The sample holds a few counts of this clone. The chain carries TRBV7-6 and TRBJ2-5; D may be TRBD1 (5 bases). The CDR3 runs 14 residues. The V end lost 2 bases, the J end lost 2 bases, and 9 bases lay between the germline ends. The germline V gene encodes CDR1 SGHVS and CDR2 FNYEAQ. The CDR3 region has the DNA TGTGCCAGCAGCTTATGGTCAGGGCAAGAGACCCAGTACTTC. It specifies CASSLWSGQETQYF.

This clone turned up a few times. The chain links TRBV18 to TRBJ1-3; D gene unclear. Looked up from germline, CDR1 is KGHSH and CDR2 is LQKENI. Trimming pared 1 base from V and 3 bases from J, leaving 7 bases between. The CDR3 runs 14 residues. The CDR3 DNA sequence: TGTGCCAGCTCACCACGTAGCGATGGAAACACCATATATTTT. This encodes CASSPRSDGNTIYF.

The rearrangement uses TRBV5-1 and TRBJ1-3; 10 nucleotides agree with TRBD1. V lost 4 bases and J lost 2; bases outside the gene matches: 6. CDR1 SGHRS and CDR2 YFSETQ come from the germline V gene. The length of the CDR3 is 16 residues. The CDR3 region is CASSPQGQGTGNTIYF. The CDR3 DNA reads as TGCGCCAGCAGCCCCCAGGGACAGGGGACTGGAAACACCATATATTTT.

The genes are TRBV28 and TRBJ2-7; 15 nucleotides align to TRBD2. CDR3 length: 18 amino acids. Losses at the gene ends were 8 bases for V and 3 bases for J; bases not matched to a gene: 14. In germline, CDR1 is MDHEN, CDR2 SYDVKM. The CDR3 nucleotides are TGTGCCAGCCATCCCCCGGGACTAGCGGGAGGCCAAGACTACGAGCAGTACTTC. Residues: CASHPPGLAGGQDYEQYF.

Of note for this clone: This specimen includes other DNA sequences encoding the same CDR3. This sequence joins TRBV28 and TRBJ2-7; no definite D call. The CDR3 runs to 12 residues. The germline gives CDR1 MDHEN, CDR2 SYDVKM. Trimming stripped 3 bases from V and 4 bases from J, with 7 bases between. This CDR3 reads CASSLPRYEQYF. The CDR3 DNA is TGTGCCAGCAGTTTGCCGCGGTACGAGCAGTACTTC.

The V and J genes are TRBV11-3 and TRBJ2-7, with TRBD1 as a possible D gene (5 bases). The V gene lost 0 bases and the J gene lost 0 bases, with 9 bases spanning the gap. This CDR3 is 15 amino acids long. CDR1 and CDR2 (germline): SGHNT, YENEEA. Here the CDR3 reads CASSLEAGYSYEQYF. As DNA, the CDR3 is TGTGCCAGCAGCTTAGAGGCAGGGTACTCCTACGAGCAGTACTTC.

This clone has only one observation. This rearrangement joins TRBV9 to TRBJ1-2; D is unresolved. The CDR3 totals 17 residues. Between the trimmed V and J ends, which lost 3 bases and 5 bases, there was a span of 23 bases. The germline CDR1 and CDR2 sequences are SGDLS and YYNGEE. The CDR3 here is CASSAPRLGTSQYGYTF. The DNA for the CDR3 is TGTGCCAGCAGCGCCCCCCGGTTGGGCACTTCTCAATATGGCTACACCTTC.

The genes are TRBV3-1 (or the pseudogene TRBV3-2) and TRBJ1-1; 7 nucleotides agree with TRBD1. This CDR3 has 16 amino acids. CDR1 is LGHDT and CDR2 is YNNKEL in the germline V gene (reference sequence). Unmatched junction bases numbered 5, after V lost 0 bases and J lost 1 base. The CDR3 sequence: CASSQDPRQGNTEAFF. CDR3 in DNA: TGTGCCAGCAGCCAAGATCCCCGACAGGGGAACACTGAAGCTTTCTTT.

V and J are TRBV14 and TRBJ2-1, with 11 bases aligning to TRBD2. The CDR3 covers 14 residues. The V gene's germline CDR1 is SGHDN and CDR2 FVKESK. J was trimmed by 6 bases and V by 6 bases; bases with no gene match: 4. The CDR3 coding sequence is TGTGCCAGCAGAAGCGGACTAGCGGGCAATGAGCAGTTCTTC. Translating it yields CASRSGLAGNEQFF.

CDR3 sequence: CASSYGSSGEAFF. The CDR3 region has the DNA TGTGCCAGCAGTTACGGTTCCTCGGGTGAAGCTTTCTTT. The chain joins TRBV6-5 to TRBJ1-1; D gene unclear. This CDR3 region has 13 residues. V was cut by 2 bases and J by 7 bases, with 11 bases left in between. CDR1 and CDR2 (germline): MNHEY, SVGAGI.

V is TRBV28 and J is TRBJ2-7; D perhaps matches TRBD2 (5 bases). This CDR3 region has 16 residues. Per the germline V gene, CDR1 is MDHEN and CDR2 is SYDVKM. V was trimmed by 3 bases and J by 1 base, leaving 16 bases between them. The CDR3 reads CASSLPLAGRSYEQYF. DNA of the CDR3: TGTGCCAGCAGTTTGCCCCTGGCGGGCCGGTCCTACGAGCAGTACTTC.

This chain links TRBV6-5 with TRBJ1-5, with D perhaps TRBD1 (6 bases). V lost 6 bases and J lost 2, with 14 bases in between. CDR1 and CDR2 (germline): MNHEY, SVGAGI. The CDR3 contains 15 residues. The CDR3 region has the DNA TGTGCCAGCAGCTCCACAGGGAAGGGCAATCAGCCCCAGCATTTT. Protein: CASSSTGKGNQPQHF.

The J gene is TRBJ2-3, the V gene TRBV20-1; perhaps TRBD1 as D (6 bases). Per the germline V gene, CDR1 is DFQATT and CDR2 is SNEGSKA (reference sequence). This CDR3 contains 14 residues. V gave up 3 bases and J gave up 3 bases, with 13 bases separating them. CDR3 bases: TGCAGTGCTAGTCTACAGGGTAGGACAGATACGCAGTATTTT. Translated: CSASLQGRTDTQYF.

The chain joins TRBV13 to TRBJ2-1; 9 positions match TRBD1. There are 15 residues in the CDR3. Germline V gene lookup returns CDR1 PRHDT and CDR2 FYEKMQ (reference sequence). Unmatched junction bases numbered 7, after V lost 5 bases and J lost 5 bases. Written as DNA, the CDR3 is TGTGCCAGCAGCCTTGACAGGGGGGTCAACAATGAGCAGTTCTTC. It translates to CASSLDRGVNNEQFF.

The chain carries TRBV7-2 and TRBJ2-1; 13 nucleotides agree with TRBD2. The CDR3 has 17 residues. Germline V gene data show CDR1 as SGHTA and CDR2 as FQGNSA. Trimming cost V 4 bases and J 8 bases; bases outside gene matches: 11. CDR3 amino acids: CASSSRGGLAGVYEQFF. The DNA for the CDR3 is TGTGCCAGCAGCTCCCGGGGCGGACTAGCGGGAGTCTATGAGCAGTTCTTC.